This T cell receptor (beta chain) was identified during a study of PD-1 blockade in classical Hodgkin lymphoma. Germline CDR1 reads SGHNT; CDR2 reads YENEEA. This CDR3 has 15 residues. V lost 5 bases, J lost 3 bases, and 9 bases stayed unmatched. Only in-frame clones appear in the TCRdb table, and some are missing; sequencing was by immunoSEQ multiplex PCR. The sample lists 70,000 or so clones; roughly 93% were seen once. Stated time point: newly diagnosed, previously untreated cHL patient sample. Sequences were obtained from peripheral blood mononuclear cells (PBMCs). The chain carries TRBV11-3 and TRBJ2-7; TRBD1 agrees at 8 bases. The TCR comes from a human donor with classical Hodgkin lymphoma. CDR3 residues: CASSHRSGQGYEQYF. The CDR3 nucleotides read TGTGCCAGCAGCCACCGTTCCGGACAGGGCTACGAGCAGTACTTC.